A single sample is the source of the 8 T cell receptor beta chains below, sequenced in a study of blood T cell repertoires in COVID-19 (dated by TCRdb to 2018 to 2020). Libraries were prepared through the immunoSEQ multiplex PCR assay. The table was pulled from immuneACCESS by TCRdb, which kept in-frame rearrangements only. Such tables lose some clones; where checked, under half of the loss comes from unresolved V genes, and the rest has no known cause. A total of under 60,000 clones appear in this sample, approximately 84% of them only once. The biggest ten clones account for around 25% of the sample. The sequenced sample was peripheral blood. The origin of the receptors is a human donor in a cohort sampled during active COVID-19.

The gene calls are TRBV19 and TRBJ2-1, with a possible D match to TRBD2 (6 bases). V was shortened by 4 bases and J by 2 bases, with 9 bases between the two germline ends. Germline-derived CDR1 and CDR2 are LNHDA and SQIVND (reference sequence). This CDR3 spans 14 amino acids. The CDR3 protein is CASSTGSTYNEQFF. CDR3 nucleotide sequence: TGTGCCAGTAGTACCGGGAGCACCTACAATGAGCAGTTCTTC. The full variable domain, in which reference TRBV19 and TRBJ2-1 provide the parts outside the CDR3, is DGGITQSPKYLFRKEGQNVTLSCEQNLNHDAMYWYRQDPGQGLRLIYYSQIVNDFQKGDIAEGYSVSREKKESFPLTVTSAQKNPTAFYLCASSTGSTYNEQFFGPGTRLTVL.

This clone rates as medium-sized (0.01 to 0.1%). CDR3 loop: CASSQGGTSNNEQFF. CDR3 DNA sequence: TGTGCCAGCAGCCAAGGCGGGACTAGTAACAATGAGCAGTTCTTC. The gene calls are TRBV3-1 (or the pseudogene TRBV3-2) and TRBJ2-1; 8 nucleotides line up with TRBD2. Germline CDR1 reads LGHDT; CDR2 reads YNNKEL (reference sequence). The CDR3 extends over 15 amino acids. J lost 5 bases, V lost 1 base, and 4 bases had no gene match.

V gene TRBV3-1 (or the pseudogene TRBV3-2) combines with J gene TRBJ1-1, with a tentative D call TRBD1 (5 bases). The CDR3 has 14 amino acids. V lost 1 base to trimming and J lost 5 bases, with 11 bases between them. The germline CDR1 and CDR2 sequences are LGHDT and YNNKEL (reference sequence). CDR3 sequence: CASSQVGGGTEAFF. The DNA of the CDR3 is TGTGCCAGCAGCCAAGTCGGGGGTGGTACTGAAGCTTTCTTT.

The chain has TRBV12-3 or TRBV12-4 and TRBJ2-7; 8 nucleotides align to TRBD2. Germline trimming cut 5 bases from V and 3 bases from J; bases unmatched to any gene: 3. The CDR3 length is 13 residues. CDR3 amino acids: CASSLTSGYEQYF. In nucleotides, the CDR3 is TGTGCCAGCAGTCTCACTAGCGGCTACGAGCAGTACTTC.

The V call is TRBV7-2, the J call TRBJ2-1; TRBD2 agrees at 13 bases. The trim removed 0 bases at V and 4 bases at J, leaving 6 bases unmatched. The V gene's germline CDR1 is SGHTA and CDR2 FQGNSA. The length of the CDR3 is 18 residues. In DNA form, the CDR3 reads TGTGCCAGCAGCTTAGCCGTAACTAGCGGGAGGGGGTACAATGAGCAGTTCTTC. It encodes CASSLAVTSGRGYNEQFF.

The chain combines TRBV5-1 with TRBJ1-2; D gene ambiguous. V lost 0 bases and J 3 bases, leaving 6 bases between the germline ends. The CDR3 is made up of 13 amino acids. Germline V gene data show CDR1 as SGHRS and CDR2 as YFSETQ. CDR3 in amino acids: CASSLEDYYGYTF. The CDR3 DNA follows: TGCGCCAGCAGCTTGGAGGACTACTATGGCTACACCTTC.

The chain links TRBV30 to TRBJ1-1; D remains ambiguous. The CDR3 is made up of 13 amino acids. V shed 0 bases and J shed 4 bases, with 9 bases lying between them. Per the germline V gene, CDR1 is GTSNPN and CDR2 is SVGIG (reference sequence). The CDR3 region has the DNA TGTGCCTGGAGTGTCGGGGTGACCACTGAAGCTTTCTTT. Its protein product is CAWSVGVTTEAFF.

The V and J genes are TRBV27 and TRBJ2-1, with 7 bases lining up with TRBD1. CDR1 MNHEY and CDR2 SMNVEV come from the germline V gene (reference sequence). The CDR3 has 17 amino acids. Unmatched junction bases numbered 15, after V lost 3 bases and J lost 7 bases. The CDR3 is CASSLVLSAGGSNEQFF. The CDR3 nucleotides are TGTGCCAGCAGTTTGGTTCTATCGGCAGGGGGTTCGAATGAGCAGTTCTTC.